This T cell receptor (beta chain) came from a study of PD-1 blockade in classical Hodgkin lymphoma. Study background: Nivolumab was given intravenously to patients at 3 mg/kg every 2 weeks. Study-level points and caveats: Reported findings placed baseline TCR diversity lower in newly diagnosed patients (compared with healthy donors). The study found that TCR diversity rose significantly by C4D1 in CD4+ but not CD8+ cells. Patients with a complete response exhibited baseline diversity comparable to newly diagnosed patients.

Every one of the patients relapsed after autologous stem cell transplantation (brentuximab vedotin exposure was variable). Sequenced by immunoSEQ multiplex PCR; TCRdb stores in-frame clones only, minus some. The sample contains about 110,000 clones, about 88% of which appear only once. V lost 5 bases and J lost 4, with 9 bases in between. Germline V gives CDR1 MNHNS, CDR2 SASEGT. The CDR3 contains 13 residues. Remarks on this clone: Its antigen is unknown.

The J gene is TRBJ1-5, the V gene TRBV6-1; weak D call: TRBD1 (5 bases). The sequencing here drew on peripheral blood mononuclear cells (PBMCs), taken before the second cycle of nivolumab. The receptor was derived from a human donor with classical Hodgkin lymphoma. In DNA, the CDR3 is TGTGCCAGCAGTACTAGACAGAATCAGCCCCAGCATTTT. Protein: CASSTRQNQPQHF.